Listed here are 13 T cell receptor beta chains from one sample, sequenced in a study of blood T cell repertoires in COVID-19. TCRdb keeps only in-frame clones here, not all; method: immunoSEQ multiplex PCR. The table includes a few hundred thousand clones, approximately 85% detected once. The specimen sequenced was PBMCs or T cells enriched from blood (not recorded which). The receptors come from a man aged 30 to 39 who had recovered from COVID-19.

CDR3: CASRAGTGAYGYTF. The CDR3 nucleotides read TGTGCCAGTAGGGCCGGGACAGGGGCCTATGGCTACACCTTC. The chain uses TRBV19 and TRBJ1-2; 10 nucleotides line up with TRBD1. The CDR3 runs 14 residues. Germline V lookup: CDR1 LNHDA, CDR2 SQIVND (reference sequence). J lost 4 bases, V lost 6 bases, and 5 bases had no gene match.

The chain links TRBV3-1 (or the pseudogene TRBV3-2) to TRBJ2-7; TRBD2 aligns across 12 bases. This CDR3 comprises 16 residues. V trimming: 0 bases; J trimming: 8 bases; junction bases outside the gene matches: 8. Germline CDR1 LGHDT, CDR2 YNNKEL (reference sequence). Written as DNA, the CDR3 is TGTGCCAGCAGCCAAGATTTGGGTCTAGCGGGGGGGAAGCAGTACTTC. This encodes CASSQDLGLAGGKQYF.

The chain has TRBV19 and TRBJ1-5; D is unclear. The CDR3 is 14 residues long. The V and J ends lost 3 bases and 7 bases respectively, with 13 bases between them. CDR1 LNHDA and CDR2 SQIVND come from the germline V gene (reference sequence). CDR3 residues: CASSISGGEQPQHF. CDR3 DNA: TGTGCCAGTAGTATTTCTGGCGGTGAACAGCCCCAGCATTTT.

The chain has TRBV19 and TRBJ2-7, with 7 bases lining up with TRBD1. This CDR3 is built from 14 residues. Germline V lookup: CDR1 LNHDA, CDR2 SQIVND (reference sequence). The V gene end was trimmed by 3 bases and the J gene end by 2 bases; junction bases not matched to a gene: 4. The CDR3 sequence: CASSIQTGAYEQYF. The CDR3 DNA reads TGTGCCAGTAGTATCCAAACAGGGGCCTACGAGCAGTACTTC.

In DNA form, the CDR3 reads TGTGCCAGCAGTTTATCGGAGTTGACAGGCCCTACTAACTATGGCTACACCTTC. It translates to CASSLSELTGPTNYGYTF. This chain uses TRBV27 with TRBJ1-2, with D maybe TRBD1 (6 bases). The CDR3 sequence is 18 residues long. CDR1 is MNHEY and CDR2 is SMNVEV in the germline V gene (reference sequence). The V end was cut by 0 bases, the J end by 0 bases, with 17 bases between.

The V gene is TRBV4-1, the J gene TRBJ2-3, with D perhaps TRBD2 (5 bases). The CDR3 runs 14 residues. V was shortened by 1 base and J by 5 bases, with 10 bases between the two germline ends. Germline V gene lookup returns CDR1 MGHRA and CDR2 YSYEKL. CDR3 bases: TGCGCCAGCAGCCAAGTGGGGAGTTTAGATACGCAGTATTTT. Encoded protein: CASSQVGSLDTQYF.

The rearrangement uses TRBV30 and TRBJ2-2; D is unresolved. The CDR3 runs 14 residues. Germline V gene data show CDR1 as GTSNPN and CDR2 as SVGIG (reference sequence). Trimming took 0 bases from V and 7 from J, leaving 12 bases between them. The CDR3 sequence: CAWSVRSNVGELFF. The CDR3 nucleotides read TGTGCCTGGAGTGTCCGTAGCAATGTCGGGGAGCTGTTTTTT.

This clone has just one count. The V and J genes are TRBV15 and TRBJ2-3; possibly TRBD1 for D (5 bases). The germline V gene has CDR1 LNHNV and CDR2 YYDKDF (reference sequence). This CDR3 spans 18 amino acids. Trimming took off 0 bases at V and 2 bases at J, with 18 bases between the two ends. In DNA form, the CDR3 reads TGTGCCACCAGCAGAGACGACAGAACCGTTTATTTCACAGATACGCAGTATTTT. It encodes CATSRDDRTVYFTDTQYF.

CDR3 loop: CAWSASGGGGNQPQHF. CDR3 DNA sequence: TGTGCCTGGAGTGCTTCGGGGGGTGGAGGCAATCAGCCCCAGCATTTT. The chain uses TRBV30 and TRBJ1-5; maybe TRBD1 (5 bases). V lost 1 base to trimming and J lost 2 bases, with 15 bases between them. This CDR3 contains 16 residues. Germline V CDR1 and CDR2: GTSNPN, SVGIG (reference sequence). Together with reference TRBV30 and TRBJ1-5, the CDR3 gives the full variable domain: SQTIHQWPATLVQPVGSPLSLECTVEGTSNPNLYWYRQAAGRGLQLLFYSVGIGQISSEVPQNLSASRPQDRQFILSSKKLLLSDSGFYLCAWSASGGGGNQPQHFGDGTRLSIL.

The chain employs TRBV30 and TRBJ2-3; no firm D call. From germline, CDR1 is GTSNPN and CDR2 SVGIG (reference sequence). V was shortened by 4 bases and J by 0 bases, with 11 bases between the two germline ends. This CDR3 comprises 14 residues. DNA for the CDR3: TGTGCCTGGACCCGCGGCGGTAGCACAGATACGCAGTATTTT. This codes for CAWTRGGSTDTQYF. Based on the CDR3 plus reference TRBV30 and TRBJ2-3, the full variable domain is SQTIHQWPATLVQPVGSPLSLECTVEGTSNPNLYWYRQAAGRGLQLLFYSVGIGQISSEVPQNLSASRPQDRQFILSSKKLLLSDSGFYLCAWTRGGSTDTQYFGPGTRLTVL.

The gene calls are TRBV11-3 and TRBJ2-3; 7 nucleotides match TRBD1. V shed 2 bases and J 2 bases; nucleotides not matched to a gene: 7. Germline V gives CDR1 SGHNT, CDR2 YENEEA. The CDR3 spans 16 residues. The CDR3 here is CASSLFRGSPTDTQYF. Here the CDR3 DNA reads TGTGCCAGCAGCTTATTCAGGGGGTCGCCCACAGATACGCAGTATTTT. The full variable domain, completed using reference TRBV11-3 and TRBJ2-3, is EAGVVQSPRYKIIEKKQPVAFWCNPISGHNTLYWYLQNLGQGPELLIRYENEEAVDDSQLPKDRFSAERLKGVDSTLKIQPAELGDSAVYLCASSLFRGSPTDTQYFGPGTRLTVL.

The V call is TRBV5-1, the J call TRBJ1-5; TRBD1 aligns across 8 bases. Trimming cost V 4 bases and J 5 bases; bases outside gene matches: 5. Germline loops: CDR1 SGHRS, CDR2 YFSETQ. The CDR3 is made up of 14 amino acids. CDR3 residues: CASSGGTGDQPQHF. For the CDR3, the DNA is TGCGCCAGCAGCGGGGGGACAGGCGATCAGCCCCAGCATTTT.

The J gene is TRBJ1-2, the V gene TRBV7-9, with D possibly matching TRBD1 (5 bases). CDR1 is SEHNR, CDR2 FQNEAQ, per germline (reference sequence). The germline V and J ends were trimmed by 6 bases and 4 bases, with 15 bases remaining between them. This CDR3 is 14 amino acids long. In DNA form, the CDR3 reads TGTGCCAGCAGTTCTTTGACAGCTCTCTATGGCTACACCTTC. Encoded protein: CASSSLTALYGYTF.